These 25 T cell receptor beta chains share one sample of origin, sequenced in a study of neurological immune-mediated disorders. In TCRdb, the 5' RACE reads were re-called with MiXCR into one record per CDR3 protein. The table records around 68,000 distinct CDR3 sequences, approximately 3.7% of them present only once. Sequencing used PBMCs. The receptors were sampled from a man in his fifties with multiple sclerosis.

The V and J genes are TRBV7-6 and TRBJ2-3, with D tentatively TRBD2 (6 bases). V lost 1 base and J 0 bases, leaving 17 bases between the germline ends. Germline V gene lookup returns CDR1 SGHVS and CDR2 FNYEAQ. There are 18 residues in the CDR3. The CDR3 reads CASSLGVLRRGSTDTQYF. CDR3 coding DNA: TGTGCCAGCAGCTTAGGGGTTCTAAGGCGGGGCAGCACAGATACGCAGTATTTT.

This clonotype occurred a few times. Written as DNA, the CDR3 is TGCAGTGCTAGTGAGAGACAGGGGGTCCATGGCTACACCTTC. Residues: CSASERQGVHGYTF. V and J are TRBV20-1 and TRBJ1-2, with TRBD1 matching over 9 bases. The CDR3 is made up of 14 amino acids. CDR1 is DFQATT, CDR2 SNEGSKA, per germline (reference sequence). With V trimmed by 3 bases and J by 6 bases, 8 bases remained unmatched.

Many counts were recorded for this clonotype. For the CDR3, the DNA is TGCAGCGAACGTCCTATACGCACAGATACGCAGTATTTT. The encoded protein is CSERPIRTDTQYF. The chain employs TRBV29-1 and TRBJ2-3; D is unclear. This CDR3 comprises 13 residues. Germline loops: CDR1 SQVTM, CDR2 ANQGSEA. Trimming removed 7 bases from V and 1 base from J, with 12 bases in between.

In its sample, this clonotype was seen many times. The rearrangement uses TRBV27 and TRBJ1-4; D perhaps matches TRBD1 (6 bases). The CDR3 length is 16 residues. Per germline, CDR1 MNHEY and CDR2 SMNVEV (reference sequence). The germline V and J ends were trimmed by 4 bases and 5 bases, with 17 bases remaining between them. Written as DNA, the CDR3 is TGTGCCAGCAGTTCGACGACAGCCGGGGGCAATGAAAAACTGTTTTTT. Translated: CASSSTTAGGNEKLFF.

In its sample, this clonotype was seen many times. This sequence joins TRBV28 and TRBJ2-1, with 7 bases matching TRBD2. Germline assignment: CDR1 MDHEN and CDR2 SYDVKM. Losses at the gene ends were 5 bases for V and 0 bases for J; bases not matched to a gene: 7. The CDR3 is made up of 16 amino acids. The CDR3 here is CASSPKLATSYNEQFF. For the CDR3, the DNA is TGTGCCAGCAGTCCCAAACTAGCGACCTCCTACAATGAGCAGTTCTTC.

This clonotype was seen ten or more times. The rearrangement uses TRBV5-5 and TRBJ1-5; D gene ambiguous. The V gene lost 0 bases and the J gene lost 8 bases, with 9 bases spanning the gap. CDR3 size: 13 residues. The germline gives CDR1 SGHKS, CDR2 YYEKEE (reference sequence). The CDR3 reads CASSLATLEPQHF. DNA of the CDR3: TGTGCCAGCAGCTTGGCCACCCTCGAGCCCCAGCATTTT. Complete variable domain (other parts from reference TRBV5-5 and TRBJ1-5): DAGVTQSPTHLIKTRGQQVTLRCSPISGHKSVSWYQQVLGQGPQFIFQYYEKEERGRGNFPDRFSARQFPNYSSELNVNALLLGDSALYLCASSLATLEPQHFGDGTRLSIL.

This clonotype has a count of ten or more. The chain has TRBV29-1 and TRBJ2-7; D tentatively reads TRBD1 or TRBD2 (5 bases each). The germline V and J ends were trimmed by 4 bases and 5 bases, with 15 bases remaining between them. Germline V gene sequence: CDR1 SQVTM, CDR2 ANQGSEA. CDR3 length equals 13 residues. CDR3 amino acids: CSVGGRWFDEQYF. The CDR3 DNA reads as TGCAGCGTTGGGGGACGGTGGTTTGACGAGCAGTACTTC.

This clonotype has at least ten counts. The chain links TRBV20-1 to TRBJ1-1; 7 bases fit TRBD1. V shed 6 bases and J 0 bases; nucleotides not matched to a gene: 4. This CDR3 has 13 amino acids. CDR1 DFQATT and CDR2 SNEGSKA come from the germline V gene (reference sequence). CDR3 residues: CSARDRMNTEAFF. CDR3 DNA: TGCAGTGCGCGGGACAGAATGAACACTGAAGCTTTCTTT.

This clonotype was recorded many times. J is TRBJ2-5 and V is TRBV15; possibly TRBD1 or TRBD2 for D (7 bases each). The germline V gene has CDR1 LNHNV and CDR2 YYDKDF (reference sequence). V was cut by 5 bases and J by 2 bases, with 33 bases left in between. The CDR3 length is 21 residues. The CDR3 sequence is CATSGTVQVLGGGQSQETQYF. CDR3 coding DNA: TGTGCCACCAGCGGGACAGTACAGGTTTTGGGAGGGGGACAAAGTCAAGAGACCCAGTACTTC.

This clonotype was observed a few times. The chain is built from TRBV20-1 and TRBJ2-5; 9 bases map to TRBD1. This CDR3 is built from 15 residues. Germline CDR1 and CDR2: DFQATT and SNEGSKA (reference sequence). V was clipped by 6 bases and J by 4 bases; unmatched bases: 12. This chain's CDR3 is CSARPGQGLGETQYF. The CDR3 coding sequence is TGCAGTGCAAGACCGGGACAGGGACTGGGAGAGACCCAGTACTTC.

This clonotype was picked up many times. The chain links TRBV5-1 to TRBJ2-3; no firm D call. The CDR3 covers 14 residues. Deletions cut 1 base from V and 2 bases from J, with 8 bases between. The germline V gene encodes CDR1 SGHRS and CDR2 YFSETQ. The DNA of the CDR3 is TGCGCCAGCAGCTTGTTGGTAGACACAGATACGCAGTATTTT. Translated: CASSLLVDTDTQYF.

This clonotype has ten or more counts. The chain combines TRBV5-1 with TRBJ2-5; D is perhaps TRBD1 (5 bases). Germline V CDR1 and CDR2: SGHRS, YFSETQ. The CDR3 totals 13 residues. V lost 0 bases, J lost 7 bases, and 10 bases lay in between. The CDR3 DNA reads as TGCGCCAGCAGCTTGGATGTGGGGCGGACCCAGTACTTC. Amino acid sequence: CASSLDVGRTQYF.

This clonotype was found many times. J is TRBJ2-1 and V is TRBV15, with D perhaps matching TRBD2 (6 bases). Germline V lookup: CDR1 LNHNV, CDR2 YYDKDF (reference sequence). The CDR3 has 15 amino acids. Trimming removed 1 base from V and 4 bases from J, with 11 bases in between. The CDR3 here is CATSRVRGSYNEQFF. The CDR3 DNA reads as TGTGCCACCAGCAGAGTACGGGGGAGTTACAATGAGCAGTTCTTC.

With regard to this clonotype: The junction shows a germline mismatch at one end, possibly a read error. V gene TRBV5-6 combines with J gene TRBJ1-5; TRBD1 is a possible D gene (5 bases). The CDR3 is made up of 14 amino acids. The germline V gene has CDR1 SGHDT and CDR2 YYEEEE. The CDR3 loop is CASSLGINLGPQNF. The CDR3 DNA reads TGTGCCAGCAGCTTGGGGATAAACCTGGGACCCCAGAATTTT.

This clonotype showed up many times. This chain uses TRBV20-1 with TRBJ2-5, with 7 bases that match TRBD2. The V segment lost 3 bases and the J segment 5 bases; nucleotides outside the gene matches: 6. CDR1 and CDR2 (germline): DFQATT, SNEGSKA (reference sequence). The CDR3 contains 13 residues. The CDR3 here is CSARALARETQYF. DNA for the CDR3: TGCAGTGCTAGGGCACTAGCGCGGGAGACCCAGTACTTC.

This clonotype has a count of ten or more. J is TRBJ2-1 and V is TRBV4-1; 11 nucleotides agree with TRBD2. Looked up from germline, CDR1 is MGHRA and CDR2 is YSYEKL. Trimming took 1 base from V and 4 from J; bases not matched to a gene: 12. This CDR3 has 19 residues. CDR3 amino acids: CASSQAGAAGTSGYNEQFF. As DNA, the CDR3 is TGCGCCAGCAGCCAAGCGGGGGCAGCTGGGACTAGCGGTTACAATGAGCAGTTCTTC.

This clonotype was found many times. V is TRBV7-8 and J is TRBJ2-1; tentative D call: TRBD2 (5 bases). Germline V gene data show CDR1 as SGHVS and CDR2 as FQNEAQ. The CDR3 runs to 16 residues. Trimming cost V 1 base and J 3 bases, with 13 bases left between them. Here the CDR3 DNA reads TGTGCCAGCAGCTTAGGTAGCGACGGACTCTACAATGAGCAGTTCTTC. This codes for CASSLGSDGLYNEQFF. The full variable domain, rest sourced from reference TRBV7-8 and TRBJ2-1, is GAGVSQSPRYKVAKRGQDVALRCDPISGHVSLFWYQQALGQGPEFLTYFQNEAQLDKSGLPSDRFFAERPEGSVSTLKIQRTQQEDSAVYLCASSLGSDGLYNEQFFGPGTRLTVL.

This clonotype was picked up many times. The CDR3 DNA follows: TGTGCCAGCAGCTCGCCCTACCAAAGACAGTACGAGCAGTACGTC. As protein: CASSSPYQRQYEQYV. This chain joins TRBV5-5 and TRBJ2-7, with D maybe TRBD1 (5 bases). V lost 3 bases and J lost 4, with 17 bases in between. The CDR3 loop spans 15 amino acids. The germline gives CDR1 SGHKS, CDR2 YYEKEE (reference sequence).

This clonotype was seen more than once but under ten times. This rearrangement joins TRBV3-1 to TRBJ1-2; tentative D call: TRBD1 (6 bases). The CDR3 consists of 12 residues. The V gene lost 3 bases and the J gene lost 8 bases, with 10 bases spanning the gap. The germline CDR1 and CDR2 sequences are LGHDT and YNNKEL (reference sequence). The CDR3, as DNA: TGTGCCAGCAGCCAGCAGGGGTTCGGCTACACCTTC. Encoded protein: CASSQQGFGYTF.

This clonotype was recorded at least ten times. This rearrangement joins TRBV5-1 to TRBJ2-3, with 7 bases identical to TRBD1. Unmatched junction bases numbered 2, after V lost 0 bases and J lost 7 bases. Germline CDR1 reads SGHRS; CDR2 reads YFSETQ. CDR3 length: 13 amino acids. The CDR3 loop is CASSLEGGHTQYF. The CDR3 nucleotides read TGCGCCAGCAGCTTGGAAGGGGGCCATACGCAGTATTTT.

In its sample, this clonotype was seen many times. The CDR3 bases are TGTGCCAGCAGCTTAGTATGGTCAGAACAAGAGACCCAGTACTTC. Protein: CASSLVWSEQETQYF. The rearrangement joins TRBV7-2 to TRBJ2-5; D gene uncertain. V gave up 1 base and J gave up 2 bases, with 11 bases separating them. The V gene's germline CDR1 is SGHTA and CDR2 FQGNSA. This CDR3 has 15 residues.

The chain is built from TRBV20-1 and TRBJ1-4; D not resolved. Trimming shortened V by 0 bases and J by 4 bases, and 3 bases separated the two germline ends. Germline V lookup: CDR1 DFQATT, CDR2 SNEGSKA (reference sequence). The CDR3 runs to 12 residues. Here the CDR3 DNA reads TGCAGTGCTAGAGAAAATAATGAAAAACTGTTTTTT. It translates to CSARENNEKLFF.

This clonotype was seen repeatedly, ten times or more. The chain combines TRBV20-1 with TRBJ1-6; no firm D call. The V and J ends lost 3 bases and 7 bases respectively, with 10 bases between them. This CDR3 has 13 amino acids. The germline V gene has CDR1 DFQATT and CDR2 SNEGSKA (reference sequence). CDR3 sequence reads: CSASLRENSPLHF. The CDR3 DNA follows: TGCAGTGCTAGTCTTAGGGAGAATTCACCCCTCCACTTT.

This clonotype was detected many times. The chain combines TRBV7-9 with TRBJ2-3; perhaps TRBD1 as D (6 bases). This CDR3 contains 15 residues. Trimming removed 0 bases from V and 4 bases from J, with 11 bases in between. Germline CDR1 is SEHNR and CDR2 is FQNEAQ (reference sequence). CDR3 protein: CASSLAGAGADTQYF. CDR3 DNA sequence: TGTGCCAGCAGCTTAGCGGGGGCCGGGGCAGATACGCAGTATTTT.

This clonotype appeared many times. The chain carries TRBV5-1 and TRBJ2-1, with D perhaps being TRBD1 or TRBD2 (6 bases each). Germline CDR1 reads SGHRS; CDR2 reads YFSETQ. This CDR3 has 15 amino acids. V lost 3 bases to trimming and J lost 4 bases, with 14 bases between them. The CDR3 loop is CASSSDWGAYNEQFF. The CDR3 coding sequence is TGCGCCAGCAGCTCAGACTGGGGGGCGTACAATGAGCAGTTCTTC.